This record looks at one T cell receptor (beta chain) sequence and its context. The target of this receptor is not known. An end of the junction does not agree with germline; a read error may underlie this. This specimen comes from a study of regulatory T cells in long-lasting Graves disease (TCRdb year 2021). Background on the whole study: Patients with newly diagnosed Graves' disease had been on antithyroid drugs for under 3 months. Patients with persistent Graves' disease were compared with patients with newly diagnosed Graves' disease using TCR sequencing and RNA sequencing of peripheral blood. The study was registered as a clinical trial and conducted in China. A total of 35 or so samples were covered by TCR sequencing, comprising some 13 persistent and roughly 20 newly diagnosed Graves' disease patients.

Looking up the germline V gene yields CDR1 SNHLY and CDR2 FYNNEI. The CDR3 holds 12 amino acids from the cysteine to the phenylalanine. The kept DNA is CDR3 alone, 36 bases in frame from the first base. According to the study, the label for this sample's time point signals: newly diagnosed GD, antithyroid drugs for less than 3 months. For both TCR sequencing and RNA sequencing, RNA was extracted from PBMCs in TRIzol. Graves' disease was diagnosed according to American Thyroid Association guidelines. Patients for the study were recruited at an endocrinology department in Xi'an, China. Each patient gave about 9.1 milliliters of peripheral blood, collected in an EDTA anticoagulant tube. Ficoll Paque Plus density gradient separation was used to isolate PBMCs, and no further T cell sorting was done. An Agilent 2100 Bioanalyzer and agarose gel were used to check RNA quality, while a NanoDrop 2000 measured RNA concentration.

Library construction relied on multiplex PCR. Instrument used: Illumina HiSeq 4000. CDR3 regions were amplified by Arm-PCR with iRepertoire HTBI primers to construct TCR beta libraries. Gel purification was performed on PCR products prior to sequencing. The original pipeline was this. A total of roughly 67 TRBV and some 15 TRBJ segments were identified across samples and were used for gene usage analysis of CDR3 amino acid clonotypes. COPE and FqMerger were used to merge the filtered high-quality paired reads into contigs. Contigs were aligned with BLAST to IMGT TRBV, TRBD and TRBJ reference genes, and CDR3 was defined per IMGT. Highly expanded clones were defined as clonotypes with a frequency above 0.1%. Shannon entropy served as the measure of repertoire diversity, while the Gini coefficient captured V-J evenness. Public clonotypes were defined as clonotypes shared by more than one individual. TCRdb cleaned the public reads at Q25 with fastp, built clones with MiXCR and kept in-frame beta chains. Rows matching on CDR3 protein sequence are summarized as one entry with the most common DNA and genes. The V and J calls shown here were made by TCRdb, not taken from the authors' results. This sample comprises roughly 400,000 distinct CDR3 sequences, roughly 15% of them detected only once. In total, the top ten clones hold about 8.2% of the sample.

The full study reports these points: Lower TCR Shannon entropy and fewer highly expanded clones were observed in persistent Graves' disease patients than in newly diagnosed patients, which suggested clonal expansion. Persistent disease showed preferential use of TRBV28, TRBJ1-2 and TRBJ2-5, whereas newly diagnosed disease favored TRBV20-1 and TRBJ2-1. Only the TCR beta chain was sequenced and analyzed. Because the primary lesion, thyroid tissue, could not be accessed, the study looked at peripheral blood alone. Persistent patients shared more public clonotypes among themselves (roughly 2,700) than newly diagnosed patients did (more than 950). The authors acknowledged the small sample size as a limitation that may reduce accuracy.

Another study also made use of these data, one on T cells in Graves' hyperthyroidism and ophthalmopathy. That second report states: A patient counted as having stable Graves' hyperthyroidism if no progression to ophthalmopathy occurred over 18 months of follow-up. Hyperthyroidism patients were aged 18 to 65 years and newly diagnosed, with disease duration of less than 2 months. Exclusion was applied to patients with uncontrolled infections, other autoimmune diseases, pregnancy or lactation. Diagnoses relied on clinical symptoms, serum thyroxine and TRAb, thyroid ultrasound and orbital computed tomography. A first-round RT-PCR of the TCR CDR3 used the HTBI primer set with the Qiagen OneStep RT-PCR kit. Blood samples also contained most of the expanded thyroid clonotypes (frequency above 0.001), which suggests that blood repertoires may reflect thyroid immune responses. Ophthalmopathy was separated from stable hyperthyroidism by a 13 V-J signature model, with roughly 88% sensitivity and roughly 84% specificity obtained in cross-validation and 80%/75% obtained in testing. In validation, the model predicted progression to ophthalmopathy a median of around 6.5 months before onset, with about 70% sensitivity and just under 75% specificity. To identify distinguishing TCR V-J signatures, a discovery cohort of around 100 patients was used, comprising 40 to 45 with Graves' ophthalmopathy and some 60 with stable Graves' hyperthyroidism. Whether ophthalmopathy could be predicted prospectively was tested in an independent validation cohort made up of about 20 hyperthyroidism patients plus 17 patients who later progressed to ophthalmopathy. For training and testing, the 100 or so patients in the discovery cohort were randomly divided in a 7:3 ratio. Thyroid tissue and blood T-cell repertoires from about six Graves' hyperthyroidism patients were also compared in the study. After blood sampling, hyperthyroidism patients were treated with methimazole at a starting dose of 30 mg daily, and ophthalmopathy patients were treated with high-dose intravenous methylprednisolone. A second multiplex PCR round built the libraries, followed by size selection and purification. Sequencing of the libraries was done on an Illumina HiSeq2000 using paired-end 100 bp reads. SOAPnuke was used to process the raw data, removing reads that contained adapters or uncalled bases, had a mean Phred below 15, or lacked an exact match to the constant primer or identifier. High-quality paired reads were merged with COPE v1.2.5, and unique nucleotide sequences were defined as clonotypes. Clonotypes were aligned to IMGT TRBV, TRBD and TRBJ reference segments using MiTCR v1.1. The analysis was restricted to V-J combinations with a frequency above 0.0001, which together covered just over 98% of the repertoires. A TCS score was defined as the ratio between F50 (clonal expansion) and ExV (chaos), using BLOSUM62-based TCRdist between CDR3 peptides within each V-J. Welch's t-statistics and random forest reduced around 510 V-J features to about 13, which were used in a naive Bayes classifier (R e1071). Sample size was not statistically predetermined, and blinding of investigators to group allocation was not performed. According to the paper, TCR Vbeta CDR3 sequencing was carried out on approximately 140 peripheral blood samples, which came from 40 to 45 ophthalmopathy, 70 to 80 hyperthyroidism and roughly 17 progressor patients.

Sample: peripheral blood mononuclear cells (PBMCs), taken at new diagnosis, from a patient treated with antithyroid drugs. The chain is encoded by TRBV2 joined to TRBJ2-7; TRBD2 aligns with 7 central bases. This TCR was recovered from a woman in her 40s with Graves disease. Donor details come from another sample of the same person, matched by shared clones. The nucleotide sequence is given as TGTGCCAACAGTGGTCCCGGGAGGGAGCAGTACTTC. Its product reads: CANSGPGREQYF.